This entry is about one T cell receptor (beta chain). Its antigen target is currently unknown. No base qualities exist here, and no much larger clone lies one base off it. The entry originates in a study of cytomegalovirus exposure and HLA in healthy donors (dated by TCRdb to the late 2010s). Some background on the complete study: According to an earlier analysis of a few hundred of the donors, about 179 million T cells yielded some 110 million unique TCR beta sequences and approximately 280 Gb of sequence data. An early release that covered around 590 HLA-typed donors contained about 300 gigabases of sequencing data and about 84 million unique TCR sequences. The genetic ancestry cluster associated with self-reported Caucasian donors included about 84% of the 300 to 450 genotyped donors. The study was designed to test whether signatures of past pathogen exposure could be identified by cataloging public T cell receptors. The study used immunosequencing to profile the T cell repertoires of approximately 650 subjects and linked those repertoires to cytomegalovirus serostatus. Besides the first cohort of 550 to 750 subjects, a separate validation cohort made up of 95 to 150 different subjects was used. To predict cytomegalovirus infection status, the study combined high-throughput TCR immunosequencing, statistical association of individual TCRs with disease status, and machine learning. A later analysis re-examined previously published TCR beta repertoires from hundreds of donors and added high-resolution HLA genotyping to investigate patterns of TCR occurrence. The later analysis used no new phenotypic data to find candidate immune exposures, relying instead on TCR beta sequences and their occurrence across donors. An earlier analysis of 500 to 650 of the donors applied high-throughput TCR beta sequencing to assess whether each TCR beta V gene segment acted as functional or pseudogenic. Donor age, sex, ethnicity and CMV serostatus were compiled alongside the repertoire data. Genome-wide SNP genotypes for about 65% of the 666 donors were used in a later genetic analysis, which treated that subset as a discovery cohort. All discovery cohort repertoires had been generated on a single sequencing platform. Class I and class II HLA loci were covered by the typing at four-digit resolution. Typing coverage differed by locus: A, B, C, DRB1 and DQB1 were typed in about 629-630 donors, DQA1 in roughly 510, DPA1 in 600 to 610, and DPB1 in just under 490. Several DR-DQ haplotypes were treated as single units for association and clustering because of strong linkage in the cohort. Across approximately 400 genotyped donors of the cohort, an average of about 240,000 unique TCR beta nucleotide sequences per donor were sequenced, and around 20% of those sequences were non-productive.

The cohort consisted of more than 650 healthy bone marrow donors. All cohort members were sampled while nominally healthy, although unrecorded immune exposures were likely present. The donor was CMV seropositive and was included in the group of around 300 seropositive cohort members. Each donor provided a peripheral blood sample, and peripheral blood mononuclear cells were used for TCR beta sequencing. The Qiagen DNeasy Blood Extraction Kit was used to extract genomic DNA from the blood cell samples. General conclusions and limits of the study: An association between a missense DCLRE1C variant and V-gene and J-gene trimming of TCR beta chains was found in a later genetic analysis and replicated in an independent cohort. Several of the top co-occurrence clusters appeared to be linked to parvovirus B19, influenza, CMV and Epstein-Barr virus, according to a later analysis. Most CMV-associated TCR beta chains appeared to be HLA-restricted in a later analysis, and the HLA associations seemed to be driven largely by CMV exposure. The authors suggested that the approach could potentially be extended to other disease states and immunological phenotypes. In a later analysis, HLA-associated TCR beta chains showed more clonal expansion and lower generation probabilities than non-associated chains that were equally common. For the cohort, immune exposure information was limited to CMV serostatus. A total of 164 TCR beta chains were listed by the study as associated with cytomegalovirus. A further reported finding was that TCR beta sequences accurately predicted the HLA-A and HLA-B alleles for most subjects in the first cohort. Roughly uniform sequencing depth across donors was assumed in presence/absence analyses, although this assumption may not hold. The earlier analysis of about 600 of the donors excluded fewer than 20 rarely observed V segments, including chromosome 9 orphons, because counts were too low. Only TCR beta chains were sequenced in this cohort, and the absence of alpha or paired-chain data limited detectable features. Cytomegalovirus status was reported to be diagnosed by the classifier with high specificity and sensitivity in both the original and validation cohorts. Three of the identified cytomegalovirus-associated TCR beta chains were confirmed in vitro to be specific for cytomegalovirus antigens. At a false discovery rate of 0.05, a later analysis linked 16,000 or so TCR beta sequences to specific HLA alleles. According to a later genetic analysis, donors in an Asian-associated ancestry cluster had fewer N-insertions in productive TCRs than the approximately 630-donor mean. A group of highly shared sequence variants was considered likely to be a technical artifact of the sequencing pipeline. In a later analysis, the rate of TCR association differed among HLA loci, with DRB1 alleles having the most associated TCRs and HLA-C alleles having the fewest. Some IMGT-functional V segments, including TRBV6-2 and TRBV6-3, could not be distinguished by the 87-base-pair reads and were therefore excluded. In an earlier analysis of roughly 500 of the donors, most TCR beta V segments appeared in productive rearrangements about 90% or about 30% of the time, broadly matching IMGT annotations. Correlated functional status among segregating V segments might be attributable to linkage disequilibrium, but an unknown experimental factor could not be ruled out. When HLA alleles, especially DR and DQ, strongly co-occurred, TCR associations were difficult to assign to individual alleles. While some public TCRs were present in many individuals, most TCR sequences turned up only very rarely across donors. Because HLA typing was missing for some donors at each locus, association tests included only the typed subset.

The library was obtained by the immunoSEQ multiplex PCR assay. The multiplex PCR relied on a mix of 60 forward primers for TCR Vbeta segments and 13 reverse primers for TCR Jbeta segments. A multiplex PCR assay on genomic DNA amplified the CDR3 region of rearranged TCR beta genes. Amplified TCR beta libraries were sequenced as 87-base-pair reads on the Illumina HiSeq System. The original methods were these. A later analysis counted about 82 million unique TCR beta chains across the 666 repertoires, and some 11 million of these chains were shared by at least two donors. Raw reads were error-corrected and collapsed into unique sequences by a nearest-neighbor algorithm in which closely related sequences were merged to remove PCR and sequencing errors. Alignment of CDR3 sequences to IMGT reference sequences was used to assign V, D and J gene segments. Each retained sequence needed at least a six-nucleotide match to both a V gene segment and a J gene segment. Rearrangements were called productive when the CDR3 lacked stop codons and stayed in frame with V and J; all others were non-productive. Following IMGT convention, CDR3 was defined as the stretch from the second conserved V-encoded cysteine to the conserved J-encoded phenylalanine. In an earlier analysis of approximately 500 of the donors, sequences lacking an unambiguous match to a single V gene segment were excluded. An earlier analysis of under 750 of the donors called V segments functional above 56.7% productive rearrangements and segregating when the between-donor standard deviation exceeded 5%. A statistical classification framework was built to diagnose cytomegalovirus status from the catalog of TCR beta chain sequences. V and J gene assignment, in a later analysis, came from comparing TCR nucleotide sequences with IMGT/GENE-DB human TR gene sequences. In a later analysis, CDR3 sequences and most-parsimonious VDJ recombination scenarios were assigned using the TCRdist pipeline. A later analysis defined each TCR beta chain by its CDR3 amino acid sequence plus V-gene family, and excluded reads lacking a unique V-gene family. As a way to deal with suspected cross-contamination and a sequencing artifact, a later analysis dropped 592 nucleotide sequences that were highly shared and had low generation probability. For each public chain, a later analysis derived a clonal expansion index from normalized ranks of inferred template counts within each repertoire. In a later analysis, generation probabilities were computed using a VDJ recombination model fitted to out-of-frame rearrangements, and the results were checked against IGoR. Hypergeometric tests were used in a later analysis to score TCR-TCR, TCR-HLA and TCR-CMV co-occurrence, with a repertoire-size bias correction applied to the TCR pairs. To estimate false discovery rates, a later analysis permuted the HLA or CMV assignments 20 times. In a later analysis, co-occurring TCRs were grouped with DBSCAN, and TCRdist sequence similarity was added when clustering was performed within HLA-allele-positive subsets. Repertoires with fewer than 30,000 or more than 120,000 public chains, plus five repertoires with anomalous nucleotide sharing, were excluded from co-occurrence clustering. The table comes from immuneACCESS by way of TCRdb, which keeps in-frame sequences with V and J called. Part of the clones is missing from these tables; in studies checked, under half for an unresolved V gene and the rest for unknown reasons. From that table come the V and J calls and clone size; the DNA was used to work out D and trimming. In all, the sample holds almost 200,000 clones, and roughly three quarters of those were seen once. The ten largest clones capture approximately 0.39% of the sample.

The germline V gene (reference sequence) supplies CDR1 LNHDA and CDR2 SQIVND. Germline trimming amounts to 1 base on V and 6 bases on J, with 3 as the count of junction bases outside the gene matches. The cysteine opens and the phenylalanine closes a CDR3 of 14 amino acids. Kept here is only the CDR3 DNA, which spans 42 bases and is read in frame from base 1. This chain joins TRBV19 to TRBJ2-4; TRBD1 matches 7 bases in the middle. The source is a male donor in good health and CMV-seropositive. The source material was PBMCs. CDR3 loop: CASSIGGTVNIQYF. The nucleotide sequence is given as TGTGCCAGTAGTATAGGGGGGACAGTAAACATTCAGTACTTC.